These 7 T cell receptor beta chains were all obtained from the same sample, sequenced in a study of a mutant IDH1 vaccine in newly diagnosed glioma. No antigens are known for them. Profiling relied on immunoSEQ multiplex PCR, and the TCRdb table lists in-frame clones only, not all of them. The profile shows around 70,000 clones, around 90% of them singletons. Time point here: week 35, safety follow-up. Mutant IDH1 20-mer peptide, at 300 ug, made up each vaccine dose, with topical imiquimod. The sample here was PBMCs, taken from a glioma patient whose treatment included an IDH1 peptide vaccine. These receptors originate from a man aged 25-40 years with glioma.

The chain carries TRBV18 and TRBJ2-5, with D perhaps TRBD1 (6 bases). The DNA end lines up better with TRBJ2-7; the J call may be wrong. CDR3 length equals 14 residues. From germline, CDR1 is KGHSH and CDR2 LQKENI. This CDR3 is CASSPRTETYEQYF. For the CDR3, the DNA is TGTGCCAGCTCACCAAGGACAGAAACCTACGAGCAGTACTTC.

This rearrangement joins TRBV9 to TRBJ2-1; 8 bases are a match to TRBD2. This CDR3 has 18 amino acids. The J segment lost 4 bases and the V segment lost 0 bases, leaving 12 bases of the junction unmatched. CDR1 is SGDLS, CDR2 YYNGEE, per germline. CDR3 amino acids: CASSVEGTGLGPYNEQFF. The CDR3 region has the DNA TGTGCCAGCAGCGTAGAAGGGACGGGACTAGGACCGTACAATGAGCAGTTCTTC.

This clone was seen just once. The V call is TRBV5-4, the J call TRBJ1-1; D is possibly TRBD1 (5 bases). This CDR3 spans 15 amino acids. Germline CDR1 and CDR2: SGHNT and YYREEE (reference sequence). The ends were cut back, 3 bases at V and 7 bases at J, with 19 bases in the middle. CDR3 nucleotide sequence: TGTGCCAGCAGCTCGACAGAATGGGCTCGAGGTGAAGCTTTCTTT. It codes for CASSSTEWARGEAFF.

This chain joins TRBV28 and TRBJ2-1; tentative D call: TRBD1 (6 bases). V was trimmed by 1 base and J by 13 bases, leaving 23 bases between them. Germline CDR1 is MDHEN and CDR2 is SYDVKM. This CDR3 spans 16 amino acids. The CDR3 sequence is CASSLLITGSYSEQFF. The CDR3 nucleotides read TGTGCCAGCAGTTTATTGATCACAGGGAGTTATTCGGAACAGTTCTTC.

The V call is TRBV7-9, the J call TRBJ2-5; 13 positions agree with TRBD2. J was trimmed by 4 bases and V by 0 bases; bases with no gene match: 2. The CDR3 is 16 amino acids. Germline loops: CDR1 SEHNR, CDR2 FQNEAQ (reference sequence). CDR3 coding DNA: TGTGCCAGCAGCTTAGCCAGGACTAGCGGGGGAGAGACCCAGTACTTC. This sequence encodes CASSLARTSGGETQYF.

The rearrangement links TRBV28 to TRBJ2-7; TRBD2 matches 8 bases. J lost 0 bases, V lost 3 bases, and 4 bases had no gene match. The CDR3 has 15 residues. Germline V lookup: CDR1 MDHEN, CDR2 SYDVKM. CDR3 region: CASSFIAGNSYEQYF. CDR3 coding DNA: TGTGCCAGCAGTTTCATAGCGGGAAACTCCTACGAGCAGTACTTC.

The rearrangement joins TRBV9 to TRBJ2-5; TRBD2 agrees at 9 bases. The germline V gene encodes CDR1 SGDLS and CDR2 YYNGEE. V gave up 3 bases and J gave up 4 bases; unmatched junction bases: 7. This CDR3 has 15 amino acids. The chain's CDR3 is CASSEAGGTGETQYF. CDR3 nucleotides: TGTGCCAGCAGCGAGGCGGGGGGGACGGGAGAGACCCAGTACTTC.